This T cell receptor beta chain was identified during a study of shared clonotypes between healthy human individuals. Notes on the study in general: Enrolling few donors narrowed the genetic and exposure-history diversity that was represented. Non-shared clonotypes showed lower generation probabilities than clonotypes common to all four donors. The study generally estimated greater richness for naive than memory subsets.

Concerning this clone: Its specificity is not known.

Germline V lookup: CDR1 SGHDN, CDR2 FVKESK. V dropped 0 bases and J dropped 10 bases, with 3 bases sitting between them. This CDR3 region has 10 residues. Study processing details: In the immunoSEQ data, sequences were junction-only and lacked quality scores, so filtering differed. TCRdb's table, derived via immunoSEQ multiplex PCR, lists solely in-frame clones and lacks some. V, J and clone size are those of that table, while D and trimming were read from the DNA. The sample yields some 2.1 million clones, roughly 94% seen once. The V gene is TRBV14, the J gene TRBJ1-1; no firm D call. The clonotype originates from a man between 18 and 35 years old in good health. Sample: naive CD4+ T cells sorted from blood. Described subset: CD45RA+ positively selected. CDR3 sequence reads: CASSQDAAFF. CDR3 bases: TGTGCCAGCAGCCAAGATGCAGCTTTCTTT.